These 14 T cell receptor beta chains came from one sample sequenced in a study of a mutant IDH1 vaccine in newly diagnosed glioma. These receptors have no identified antigens. The time point here: week 47, end of study. Vaccinated patients received 300 ug of mutant IDH1 20-mer peptide per dose, with topical imiquimod. Sequenced by immunoSEQ multiplex PCR; TCRdb stores in-frame clones only, minus some. The repertoire includes 50,000 to 70,000 clones, around 83% of them detected once, and over 2.5% sits in the top ten. Source: PBMCs, taken from a glioma patient whose treatment included an IDH1 peptide vaccine. The source is a woman in her fifties or sixties with glioma.

This chain links TRBV7-8 with TRBJ2-1; unclear D gene. Deletions cut 5 bases from V and 3 bases from J, with 11 bases between. The germline V gene has CDR1 SGHVS and CDR2 FQNEAQ. The CDR3 is 14 residues long. The CDR3 here is CASSGTTYYNEQFF. The CDR3 region has the DNA TGTGCCAGCAGCGGAACGACTTACTACAATGAGCAGTTCTTC.

The rearrangement uses TRBV6-5 and TRBJ1-3; D might be TRBD1 (6 bases). The germline V and J ends were trimmed by 5 bases and 2 bases, with 10 bases remaining between them. Germline lookup yields CDR1 MNHEY and CDR2 SVGAGI. The CDR3 is 14 residues long. CDR3 in DNA: TGTGCCAGCAGTCTGGGGGGCCCTGGAAACACCATATATTTT. As protein: CASSLGGPGNTIYF.

The chain combines TRBV5-5 with TRBJ1-5; no firm D call. Per germline, CDR1 SGHKS and CDR2 YYEKEE (reference sequence). Trimming stripped 4 bases from V and 0 bases from J, with 8 bases between. CDR3 length: 14 residues. CDR3 loop: CASSRDFSNQPQHF. The CDR3 DNA is TGTGCCAGCAGCAGAGACTTTAGCAATCAGCCCCAGCATTTT.

The rearrangement links TRBV9 to TRBJ2-1, with 8 bases aligning to TRBD2. CDR1 is SGDLS and CDR2 is YYNGEE in the germline V gene. After removal of 1 base from V and 6 bases from J, the junction contained 9 bases not matched to a gene. This CDR3 comprises 16 residues. In nucleotides, the CDR3 is TGTGCCAGCAGCGTATCAGCGGGGGTAGTTTTCAATGAGCAGTTCTTC. Its protein is CASSVSAGVVFNEQFF. The whole variable domain, filled in from reference TRBV9 and TRBJ2-1, reads DSGVTQTPKHLITATGQRVTLRCSPRSGDLSVYWYQQSLDQGLQFLIQYYNGEERAKGNILERFSAQQFPDLHSELNLSSLELGDSALYFCASSVSAGVVFNEQFFGPGTRLTVL.

The chain joins TRBV11-2 to TRBJ2-2; 8 nucleotides agree with TRBD1. The trim removed 5 bases at V and 2 bases at J, leaving 4 bases unmatched. Per the germline V gene, CDR1 is SGHAT and CDR2 is FQNNGV. This CDR3 spans 15 amino acids. The CDR3 DNA follows: TGTGCCAGCAGCCGAGGACAGGGAAACACCGGGGAGCTGTTTTTT. Its translation is CASSRGQGNTGELFF.

The V call is TRBV10-3, the J call TRBJ1-4, with TRBD1 matching 7 bases. CDR3 length equals 15 residues. Germline CDR1 ENHRY, CDR2 SYGVKD. J lost 7 bases, V lost 0 bases, and 5 bases had no gene match. This CDR3 is CAISESTGASEKLFF. The CDR3 nucleotides read TGTGCCATCAGTGAGTCCACAGGGGCGAGTGAAAAACTGTTTTTT.

The chain uses TRBV30 and TRBJ1-2; TRBD1 matches at 9 bases. The germline V gene has CDR1 GTSNPN and CDR2 SVGIG (reference sequence). CDR3 length: 15 amino acids. Trimming removed 0 bases from V and 7 bases from J; junction bases left unmatched: 9. The CDR3: CAWSVLGQGLSGYTF. The CDR3 coding sequence is TGTGCCTGGAGTGTACTCGGACAGGGGCTGTCTGGCTACACCTTC.

The chain links TRBV7-2 to TRBJ2-2; 8 bases fit TRBD1. The V gene end was trimmed by 4 bases and the J gene end by 7 bases; junction bases not matched to a gene: 8. The CDR3 sequence is 15 residues long. Germline CDR1 reads SGHTA; CDR2 reads FQGNSA. Here the CDR3 DNA reads TGTGCCAGCAGCTCCGCGGACAGGGTGGTCGGGGAGCTGTTTTTT. This gives the protein CASSSADRVVGELFF.

The chain uses TRBV9 and TRBJ1-2; D remains ambiguous. The ends were cut back, 3 bases at V and 4 bases at J, with 10 bases in the middle. CDR3 length equals 13 residues. CDR1 and CDR2 from the germline V gene are SGDLS and YYNGEE. This chain's CDR3 is CASSADILYGYTF. CDR3 DNA: TGTGCCAGCAGCGCTGACATCCTCTATGGCTACACCTTC. Full variable domain (missing parts from reference TRBV9 and TRBJ1-2): DSGVTQTPKHLITATGQRVTLRCSPRSGDLSVYWYQQSLDQGLQFLIQYYNGEERAKGNILERFSAQQFPDLHSELNLSSLELGDSALYFCASSADILYGYTFGSGTRLTVV.

In DNA form, the CDR3 reads TGTGCCAGCAGCGCGAACCAAGGCCCAGAGACCCAGTACTTC. Its translation: CASSANQGPETQYF. The chain employs TRBV11-2 and TRBJ2-5; unclear D gene. This CDR3 region has 14 residues. Germline V gene sequence: CDR1 SGHAT, CDR2 FQNNGV. The germline V and J ends were trimmed by 5 bases and 4 bases, with 14 bases remaining between them.

This rearrangement joins TRBV19 to TRBJ1-3; D uncertain. Germline assignment: CDR1 LNHDA and CDR2 SQIVND (reference sequence). The CDR3 runs to 17 residues. Trimming took 6 bases from V and 0 from J, leaving 18 bases between them. The CDR3 DNA is TGTGCCAGTAGGGACCTCTCGCTGGTGGGCTCTGGAAACACCATATATTTT. This translates into CASRDLSLVGSGNTIYF.

The chain carries TRBV6-5 and TRBJ2-3; no clear D gene. This CDR3 region has 11 residues. V lost 6 bases to trimming and J lost 4 bases, with 5 bases between them. The germline CDR1 and CDR2 sequences are MNHEY and SVGAGI. CDR3 DNA: TGTGCCAGCAGACGAGCAGATACGCAGTATTTT. Translated: CASRRADTQYF.

The genes are TRBV7-9 and TRBJ1-6; 8 nucleotides line up with TRBD1. Unmatched junction bases numbered 10, after V lost 5 bases and J lost 10 bases. Germline values: CDR1 SEHNR, CDR2 FQNEAQ (reference sequence). The CDR3 sequence is 15 residues long. CDR3 DNA: TGTGCCAGCAGCCTTACCGGACAGGGCTTCTCACCCCTCCACTTT. This translates into CASSLTGQGFSPLHF.

The chain uses TRBV2 and TRBJ2-2; 7 bases are shared with TRBD1. The ends lost 4 bases at V and 3 bases at J; junction bases unmatched: 2. The CDR3 contains 14 residues. Per the germline V gene, CDR1 is SNHLY and CDR2 is FYNNEI. CDR3: CASSGRGYTGELFF. The CDR3 bases are TGTGCCAGCAGTGGCAGGGGGTACACCGGGGAGCTGTTTTTT.